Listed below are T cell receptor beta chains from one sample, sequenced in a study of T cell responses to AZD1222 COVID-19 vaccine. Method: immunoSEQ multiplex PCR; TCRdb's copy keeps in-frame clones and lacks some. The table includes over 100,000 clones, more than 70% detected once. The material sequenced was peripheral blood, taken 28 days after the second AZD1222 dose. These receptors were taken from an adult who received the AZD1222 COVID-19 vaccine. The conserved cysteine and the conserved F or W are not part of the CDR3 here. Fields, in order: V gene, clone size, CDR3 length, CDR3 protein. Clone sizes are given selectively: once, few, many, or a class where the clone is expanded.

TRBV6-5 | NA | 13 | ASINGVIGNSPLH
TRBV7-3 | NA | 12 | ASSQGQWNSPLH
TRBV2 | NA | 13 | ASFYHSGTGDEQY
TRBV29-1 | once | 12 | SVEAVGESYEQY
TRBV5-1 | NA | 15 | ASSPLSGGAIAHEQF
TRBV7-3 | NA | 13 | ASSYTGTLNDEQF
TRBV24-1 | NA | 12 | ATTPGQNTGELF
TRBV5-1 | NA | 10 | ASSLDTGELF
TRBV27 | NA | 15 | ASSYLSGSWGKETQY
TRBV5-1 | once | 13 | ASSPHRDSPYEQY
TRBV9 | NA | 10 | ASSQVGLGYT
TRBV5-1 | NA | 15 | ASSFLTGYSTNTEAF
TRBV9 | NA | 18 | ASSVDWASRVMATNTEAF
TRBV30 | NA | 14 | AWMVRGQGGNQPQH
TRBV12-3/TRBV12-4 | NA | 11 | ASSLGFTDTQY
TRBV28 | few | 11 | ASSLSAGNGYT
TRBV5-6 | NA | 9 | ASSGGTQAF
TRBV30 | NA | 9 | AWSVITEAF
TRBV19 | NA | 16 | ASNGPGPGRMGPDTQY
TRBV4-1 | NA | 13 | ASSQGQLSFYGYT
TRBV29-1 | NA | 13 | SVLTGTGVGQPQH
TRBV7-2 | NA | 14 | ASSLASTGGNTEAF
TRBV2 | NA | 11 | ASSGESYNEQF
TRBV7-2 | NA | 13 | ASSFGTGPNQPQH
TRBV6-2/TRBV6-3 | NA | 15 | ASSSPIAGYRADTQY
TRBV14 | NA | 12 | ASSPYREEHGYT
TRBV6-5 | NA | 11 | ASSTPGYNEQF
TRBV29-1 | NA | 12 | SVRTSGGFNEQF
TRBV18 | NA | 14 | ASSREQGNSNQPQH
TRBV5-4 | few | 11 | ASRFERHTEAF
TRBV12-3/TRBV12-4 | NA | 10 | ASSSSTGAQY
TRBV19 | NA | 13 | ASSDGTSSYNEQF
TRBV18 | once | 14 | ANIRGTRIRNEKLF
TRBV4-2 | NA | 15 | ASSQDRAGLTNEKLF
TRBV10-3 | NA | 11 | AKRDSVNTEAF
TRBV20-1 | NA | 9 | SAQRVGGYT
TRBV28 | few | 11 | ASNTQLNEKLF
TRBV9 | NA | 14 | ASSVDPGQGLYGYT
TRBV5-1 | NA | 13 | ASSLAGTVGGEQF
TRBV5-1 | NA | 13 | ASSPGSGGLQPQH
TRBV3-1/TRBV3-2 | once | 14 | ASSHGSGGSTDTQY
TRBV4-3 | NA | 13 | ASSQDGRTEAGYT